This TCR beta chain was sequenced for a study of identical twins (dated by TCRdb to between 2015 and 2016). In terms of the full investigation: To test whether fetal clonotypes persist, the study used deep sequencing on TCR alpha and beta repertoires from monozygotic twins, unrelated adults of various ages, and cord blood. To rule out contamination, the twin experiments were replicated at different times with different library preparation protocols.

Only healthy Caucasian donors were included. Three pairs of female monozygotic twins, all aged about 18 to 30 years, were included in the twin cohort. RNA for TCR libraries was isolated from peripheral blood mononuclear cells. The library was produced with 5' RACE. These reads were obtained on an Illumina HiSeq 2000. Template switching introduced a universal primer binding site; the final cDNA contained a unique molecular identifier, enabling accurate counting of TCR cDNA molecules. Specific primers in the conserved constant-segment region were used to synthesize first-strand cDNA for the TCR alpha and beta chains. To control for contamination, every cDNA library carried two barcodes: a SMART-Mk sample barcode plus Illumina barcodes. TruSeq adapter sequences, together with Illumina sample barcodes, were added in two successive PCR steps. The Illumina HiSeq platform was used with custom primers to sequence TCR alpha and beta cDNA libraries. The authors' analysis ran thus. MiGEC processed the raw reads to extract unique molecular identifiers, while MiXCR was used to determine the CDR3 positions. Recombination models were inferred per individual with the repgenHMM and IGoR tools using an EM algorithm. The analysis of shared clonotypes was done with the tcR package in R, with sharing normalized by the product of cloneset sizes. To study raw recombination free of thymic and clonal selection effects, out-of-frame nonproductive sequences were analyzed. TCRdb cleaned the public reads at Q25 with fastp, built clones with MiXCR and kept in-frame beta chains. A single entry per CDR3 protein holds the most common genes and DNA from its merged rows. In this record, the V and J calls reflect TCRdb's handling and not the investigators' own analysis. This sample gives roughly 630,000 distinct CDR3 sequences in total; roughly 7.2% of them show up just once. The ten largest clonotypes hold less than 2% of the sample.

Spanning cysteine to phenylalanine, the CDR3 consists of 15 amino acids. This entry keeps only the CDR3 DNA: 45 bases, framed from base 1. V and J are truncated by 7 bases and 4 bases respectively, leaving an intervening sequence of 18 bases. On the study overall, not on this receptor specifically: Fewer insertions were carried by abundant cord blood beta clonotypes; a weaker similar trend was observed in young adult naive repertoires, while no such trend was observed in memory repertoires. Out-of-frame TCR alpha sharing in monozygotic twins was systematically underestimated by recombination models, whereas sharing between unrelated individuals was in agreement with the recombination models. Compared with coincidental sharing between unrelated individuals, an excess of low generation-probability sequences was observed among out-of-frame TCR alpha sequences shared between twins. Invariant T cells such as MAIT and iNKT could partly confound zero-insertion analyses, although diverse VJ usage argued against such confounding for most clonotypes. The excess sharing between twins in beta out-of-frame sequences was weaker because fewer shared sequences reduced the signal-to-noise ratio. Because the same donors could not be followed over many years, the conclusions depended on cross-sectional statistical analysis.

This clonotype was counted many times. Its antigen target is currently unknown. No base qualities exist here, and no much larger clone lies one base off it. These records were also assigned to another study, of yellow fever vaccine responses in identical twins. The second study's authors report: The authors reported that the T cell response to vaccination in identical twins appeared partly convergent and partly personalized. Focusing on identical twins, the study followed the T cell clones that responded to the vaccine, and did so with precision.

The clonotype comes from a woman aged 18-30 years in good health. The sequence is built from TRBV12-3 or TRBV12-4 and TRBJ2-3; the D gene could be TRBD1 or TRBD2, each one agreeing over 5 bases. The sample comprised PBMCs. The nucleotide sequence reads TGTGCCAGCACCAAACTTGGGGGTAGCCCAGATACGCAGTATTTT. Its protein product is CASTKLGGSPDTQYF.